This entry concerns a single TCR beta chain. The antigen is unknown. For the second PCR, which ran for roughly 6 to 11 cycles, a sample-barcoded 5' primer and a J-beta primer mix were used. Through a template-switch adaptor with 12 random nucleotides, each cDNA molecule received a tag. Using its own MiXCR run on the 5' RACE reads, TCRdb lists one record per CDR3 protein. The sample contains 1.5 million to 1.8 million distinct CDR3 sequences, 40% to 45% of which appear only once. This entry comes from a study of blood T cells in healthy people across ages. Trimming took 1 base from V and 11 from J, leaving 11 bases between them. There are 12 residues in the CDR3. CDR1 and CDR2 from the germline V gene are LNHNV and YYDKDF (reference sequence). Overall study results and limits: Possibly confounding the expanded clonotype changes was the fact that donor CMV status was unknown. Estimated diversity, derived from one million T cells, was regarded as an underestimate.

The sequencing sample was made of blood. The receptor was isolated from a woman aged 18-30 years in good health. The gene calls are TRBV15 and TRBJ1-1; D not certain. The CDR3 DNA is TGTGCCACCAGCAGAGGTGTTCCCGAGGCTTTCTTT. Protein product: CATSRGVPEAFF.